These 21 T cell receptor beta chains were sequenced from one sample in a study of cytomegalovirus exposure and HLA in healthy donors. Primers included in the PCR were 60 Vbeta and 13 Jbeta primers. Sequenced by immunoSEQ multiplex PCR; TCRdb stores in-frame clones only, minus some. The repertoire holds over 200,000 clones, 77% seen once, with around 2.8% in the top ten. What was sequenced was PBMCs. These receptors were taken from a woman aged 60-75 years in good health and CMV-seropositive.

This clone was seen a handful of times. This rearrangement joins TRBV18 to TRBJ2-7; possible D gene TRBD2, 6 bases. V lost 6 bases to trimming and J lost 2 bases, with 17 bases between them. The CDR3 has 15 amino acids. The germline CDR1 and CDR2 sequences are KGHSH and LQKENI. The CDR3 nucleotides are TGTGCCAGCTCGACACTAGCCAGCAGACCCTACGAGCAGTACTTC. Protein sequence: CASSTLASRPYEQYF.

The chain carries TRBV5-1 and TRBJ2-7, with 11 nucleotides matching TRBD1. Germline assignment: CDR1 SGHRS and CDR2 YFSETQ. V gave up 4 bases and J gave up 3 bases; unmatched junction bases: 3. The CDR3 has 14 residues. CDR3 DNA: TGCGCCAGCAGCGTGGACAGGGGGCACTACGAGCAGTACTTC. Protein product: CASSVDRGHYEQYF.

Comment on this clone: The same CDR3 can be traced to other DNA sequences in this sample. J is TRBJ2-7 and V is TRBV5-1; TRBD2 aligns across 7 bases. Germline CDR1 reads SGHRS; CDR2 reads YFSETQ. This CDR3 comprises 14 residues. V lost 0 bases, J lost 3 bases, and 3 bases stayed unmatched. CDR3 DNA: TGCGCCAGCAGCTTGGTCGCTAGCGGCTACGAGCAGTACTTC. This gives the protein CASSLVASGYEQYF.

The V gene is TRBV19, the J gene TRBJ1-2, with 7 bases identical to TRBD1. V gave up 0 bases and J gave up 5 bases; unmatched junction bases: 6. The length of the CDR3 is 15 residues. Germline V CDR1 and CDR2: LNHDA, SQIVND (reference sequence). CDR3 sequence: CASSIEERGQYGYTF. The CDR3 DNA is TGTGCCAGTAGTATAGAAGAGAGGGGGCAATATGGCTACACCTTC.

This clone was seen a few times. The sample contains more than one DNA sequence encoding this CDR3. The chain recombines TRBV19 with TRBJ2-7; TRBD2 matches 8 bases. The CDR3 is 12 amino acids. The ends lost 9 bases at V and 4 bases at J; junction bases unmatched: 5. Germline V lookup: CDR1 LNHDA, CDR2 SQIVND (reference sequence). The CDR3 sequence is CASTGGRYEQYF. CDR3 nucleotides: TGTGCCAGCACGGGGGGGAGGTACGAGCAGTACTTC.

The chain has TRBV11-2 and TRBJ2-1; TRBD2 agrees at 7 bases. The length of the CDR3 is 16 residues. The germline V gene has CDR1 SGHAT and CDR2 FQNNGV. V lost 4 bases to trimming and J lost 6 bases; unmatched junction nucleotides: 12. CDR3 coding DNA: TGTGCCAGCAGCTCCGGTGGCGGGACTATTCTCAATGAGCAGTTCTTC. It specifies CASSSGGGTILNEQFF.

V gene TRBV30 combines with J gene TRBJ2-2; a weak D match, TRBD1 (5 bases). CDR1 is GTSNPN and CDR2 is SVGIG in the germline V gene (reference sequence). This CDR3 spans 13 amino acids. V lost 0 bases to trimming and J lost 4 bases, with 6 bases between them. CDR3 sequence: CAWSVQATGELFF. Written as DNA, the CDR3 is TGTGCCTGGAGTGTACAGGCCACCGGGGAGCTGTTTTTT.

The chain employs TRBV15 and TRBJ1-5, with TRBD1 as a possible D gene (5 bases). Germline values: CDR1 LNHNV, CDR2 YYDKDF (reference sequence). The CDR3 loop spans 16 amino acids. Trimming cost V 1 base and J 4 bases, with 14 bases left between them. The CDR3 DNA reads TGTGCCACCAGCAGAGCCCACAGTGGGGGGAATCAGCCCCAGCATTTT. It encodes CATSRAHSGGNQPQHF.

The genes are TRBV14 and TRBJ2-7; 9 bases match TRBD1. This CDR3 contains 16 residues. With 4 bases clipped from V and 2 bases from J, the junction kept 9 bases outside the gene matches. In germline, CDR1 is SGHDN, CDR2 FVKESK. The CDR3 is CASSPDRTGDPYEQYF. The CDR3 DNA is TGTGCCAGCAGCCCCGATAGGACAGGGGATCCCTACGAGCAGTACTTC.

V usage is TRBV19 and J usage is TRBJ2-1; the match to TRBD1 covers 9 bases. CDR3 size: 16 residues. CDR1 and CDR2 from the germline V gene are LNHDA and SQIVND (reference sequence). J lost 3 bases, V lost 8 bases, and 11 bases had no gene match. The CDR3 here is CASSSGTGQRYNEQFF. The CDR3 DNA is TGTGCCAGTTCCTCCGGGACAGGGCAGCGCTACAATGAGCAGTTCTTC.

This clone was seen only once. The V and J genes are TRBV7-9 and TRBJ2-3, with D maybe TRBD1 (6 bases). The germline V gene has CDR1 SEHNR and CDR2 FQNEAQ (reference sequence). This CDR3 comprises 16 residues. Trimming pared 1 base from V and 0 bases from J, leaving 11 bases between. CDR3 sequence: CASSLVQGTSTDTQYF. For the CDR3, the DNA is TGTGCCAGCAGCTTAGTACAGGGTACGAGCACAGATACGCAGTATTTT.

The chain employs TRBV28 and TRBJ1-2; D is unresolved. The CDR3 covers 12 residues. V was cut by 1 base and J by 5 bases, with 5 bases left in between. Germline CDR1 MDHEN, CDR2 SYDVKM. CDR3 coding DNA: TGTGCCAGCAGTTTATCCCGGTATGGCTACACCTTC. Translated, it gives CASSLSRYGYTF.

The rearrangement uses TRBV6-5 and TRBJ2-1; tentatively, D is TRBD1 (7 bases). From germline, CDR1 is MNHEY and CDR2 SVGAGI. The CDR3 is made up of 11 amino acids. Trimming stripped 9 bases from V and 9 bases from J, with 12 bases between. The CDR3 protein is CASNRGGEQFF. DNA for the CDR3: TGTGCCAGTAACAGGGGAGGTGAGCAGTTCTTC.

This clone was seen a few times. The chain couples TRBV7-2 to TRBJ1-2, with 10 bases fitting TRBD1. The J segment lost 7 bases and the V segment lost 1 base, leaving 9 bases of the junction unmatched. Germline assignment: CDR1 SGHTA and CDR2 FQGNSA. This CDR3 is built from 16 residues. CDR3 coding DNA: TGTGCCAGCAGCTTAGTGGGGGACAGGGGAACGGGTGGCTACACCTTC. Encoded protein: CASSLVGDRGTGGYTF. Full variable domain (outside the CDR3, taken from reference TRBV7-2 and TRBJ1-2): GAGVSQSPSNKVTEKGKDVELRCDPISGHTALYWYRQSLGQGLEFLIYFQGNSAPDKSGLPSDRFSAERTGGSVSTLTIQRTQQEDSAVYLCASSLVGDRGTGGYTFGSGTRLTVV.

The rearrangement uses TRBV27 and TRBJ2-5; 8 nucleotides agree with TRBD2. V lost 2 bases, J lost 7 bases, and 12 bases stayed unmatched. The CDR3 runs 16 residues. Germline-derived CDR1 and CDR2 are MNHEY and SMNVEV (reference sequence). In DNA form, the CDR3 reads TGTGCCAGCAGTTTACTCTCAAGCGGGAGAAATGGGACCCAGTACTTC. Translated: CASSLLSSGRNGTQYF.

The chain carries TRBV4-1 and TRBJ1-2, with 8 positions matching TRBD1. The V gene's germline CDR1 is MGHRA and CDR2 YSYEKL. CDR3 length: 14 residues. V dropped 3 bases and J dropped 1; count of bases not matched to a gene: 1. This chain's CDR3 is CASSHGQGNYGYTF. The CDR3 DNA reads TGCGCCAGCAGCCATGGACAGGGTAACTATGGCTACACCTTC.

The chain is built from TRBV2 and TRBJ1-4; no definite D call. Trimming pared 7 bases from V and 0 bases from J, leaving 6 bases between. The CDR3 contains 13 residues. Germline CDR1 and CDR2: SNHLY and FYNNEI. CDR3 amino acids: CASIHATNEKLFF. CDR3 nucleotide sequence: TGTGCCAGCATTCATGCAACTAATGAAAAACTGTTTTTT. The variable domain in full, completed from reference TRBV2 and TRBJ1-4, reads EPEVTQTPSHQVTQMGQEVILRCVPISNHLYFYWYRQILGQKVEFLVSFYNNEISEKSEIFDDQFSVERPDGSNFTLKIRSTKLEDSAMYFCASIHATNEKLFFGSGTQLSVL.

The chain recombines TRBV7-7 with TRBJ2-5; 9 nucleotides align to TRBD1. The CDR3 totals 13 residues. The germline CDR1 and CDR2 sequences are SSHAT and FNYEAQ (reference sequence). Trimming took 5 bases from V and 3 from J; bases not matched to a gene: 1. The CDR3 sequence is CASSGDREETQYF. In DNA form, the CDR3 reads TGTGCCAGCAGCGGGGACAGGGAAGAGACCCAGTACTTC.

The sample holds a few counts of this clone. The chain carries TRBV2 and TRBJ1-1, with D maybe TRBD1 (5 bases). CDR3 length equals 13 residues. The V gene lost 6 bases and the J gene lost 3 bases, with 11 bases spanning the gap. Germline V gene sequence: CDR1 SNHLY, CDR2 FYNNEI. This CDR3 is CASRGDSYTEAFF. DNA for the CDR3: TGTGCCAGCAGGGGCGACAGTTACACTGAAGCTTTCTTT.

The chain couples TRBV19 to TRBJ2-1, with TRBD2 matching 8 bases. This CDR3 region has 13 residues. In germline, CDR1 is LNHDA, CDR2 SQIVND (reference sequence). Trimming took 3 bases from V and 13 from J; bases not matched to a gene: 8. The CDR3 spells CASSIERELPQFF. The CDR3 coding sequence is TGTGCCAGTAGTATTGAGCGGGAGTTGCCCCAGTTCTTC.

This chain uses TRBV28 with TRBJ1-5; perhaps TRBD1 as D (6 bases). This CDR3 has 15 residues. The germline V gene encodes CDR1 MDHEN and CDR2 SYDVKM. Trimming took 4 bases from V and 4 from J, leaving 14 bases between them. CDR3 bases: TGTGCCAGCAGTTGGGGAGGGGGGGGGAATCAGCCCCAGCATTTT. This sequence encodes CASSWGGGGNQPQHF. The whole variable domain, remainder taken from reference TRBV28 and TRBJ1-5, is DVKVTQSSRYLVKRTGEKVFLECVQDMDHENMFWYRQDPGLGLRLIYFSYDVKMKEKGDIPEGYSVSREKKERFSLILESASTNQTSMYLCASSWGGGGNQPQHFGDGTRLSIL.